The 11 T cell receptor beta chains in this list originate from one sample, sequenced in a study of identifying expanded T cells in peripheral blood (dated by TCRdb to between 2017 and 2020). Libraries came from the immunoSEQ multiplex PCR assay. The immuneACCESS repertoire file appears here via TCRdb, limited to in-frame rearrangements. These files lack a portion of the clones; in checked studies, under half of the deficit traces to unresolved V genes, and the cause of the others is not known. Within this sample are around 57,000 clones, with roughly 86% of them counted one time only. Around 4.8% of the sample is taken by the ten largest. Specimen: blood. The receptors were gathered from a person aged 18-70 years in good health.

The chain recombines TRBV2 with TRBJ1-3, with D possibly TRBD1 on 5 matching bases. The germline V and J ends were trimmed by 6 bases and 4 bases, with 7 bases remaining between them. Germline CDR1 is SNHLY and CDR2 is FYNNEI. This CDR3 contains 12 residues. This chain's CDR3 is CASRGEGNTIYF. CDR3 in DNA: TGTGCCAGCAGGGGGGAGGGAAACACCATATATTTT.

The rearrangement uses TRBV10-1 and TRBJ2-7, with D possibly TRBD1 on 5 matching bases. This CDR3 region has 14 residues. CDR1 is WNHNN, CDR2 SYGVQD, per germline (reference sequence). V was cut by 2 bases and J by 4 bases, with 12 bases left in between. The CDR3 coding sequence is TGCGCCAGCAGTGAGGGGGCCTACGGATACGAGCAGTACTTC. This gives the protein CASSEGAYGYEQYF.

The chain couples TRBV30 to TRBJ2-2, with 9 positions matching TRBD1. In germline, CDR1 is GTSNPN, CDR2 SVGIG (reference sequence). The CDR3 has 15 amino acids. V was pared by 5 bases and J by 5 bases, with 9 bases of the junction left unmatched. In DNA, the CDR3 is TGTGCCTGGGGTACCGGGACAGGGTATACCGGGGAGCTGTTTTTT. This encodes CAWGTGTGYTGELFF.

V usage is TRBV7-9 and J usage is TRBJ1-4, with 7 bases identical to TRBD1. V lost 4 bases, J lost 0 bases, and 2 bases stayed unmatched. In germline, CDR1 is SEHNR, CDR2 FQNEAQ (reference sequence). This CDR3 region has 15 residues. The CDR3, as DNA: TGTGCCAGCAGCTCCGGACAGGCAACTAATGAAAAACTGTTTTTT. Protein: CASSSGQATNEKLFF.

This chain links TRBV5-4 with TRBJ1-1; tentatively, D is TRBD1 (5 bases). The germline V gene has CDR1 SGHNT and CDR2 YYREEE (reference sequence). V shed 3 bases and J shed 3 bases, with 15 bases lying between them. CDR3 length: 15 amino acids. CDR3 protein: CASSWGRQADTEAFF. DNA of the CDR3: TGTGCCAGCAGCTGGGGCCGTCAGGCGGACACTGAAGCTTTCTTT.

V is TRBV19 and J is TRBJ2-7; D may be TRBD2 (5 bases). The CDR3 covers 14 residues. Germline CDR1 and CDR2: LNHDA and SQIVND (reference sequence). The CDR3 protein is CATNQGINSYEQYF. CDR3 DNA: TGTGCGACTAACCAAGGGATAAACTCCTACGAGCAGTACTTC.

Concerning this clone: This sample includes further DNA sequences coding for the same CDR3. DNA for the CDR3: TGTGCCAGCAGCTTGGACAGGGGGCAAGAAAAACTGTTTTTT. Encoded protein: CASSLDRGQEKLFF. V and J are TRBV5-4 and TRBJ1-4; 9 nucleotides agree with TRBD1. J lost 8 bases, V lost 0 bases, and 2 bases had no gene match. CDR1 SGHNT and CDR2 YYREEE come from the germline V gene (reference sequence). CDR3 length: 14 residues.

J is TRBJ2-7 and V is TRBV10-1; the match to TRBD2 covers 7 bases. The CDR3 sequence is 15 residues long. Unmatched junction bases numbered 14, after V lost 8 bases and J lost 4 bases. Germline-derived CDR1 and CDR2 are WNHNN and SYGVQD (reference sequence). The CDR3 sequence: CASSKSQEAGYEQYF. For the CDR3, the DNA is TGCGCCAGCTCTAAAAGTCAAGAAGCGGGGTACGAGCAGTACTTC.

The CDR3 protein is CASSDKAGEGNEQFF. The DNA for the CDR3 is TGTGCCAGCAGTGACAAAGCGGGAGAGGGGAATGAGCAGTTCTTC. V usage is TRBV6-4 and J usage is TRBJ2-1; TRBD2 aligns across 8 bases. Unmatched junction bases numbered 7, after V lost 2 bases and J lost 7 bases. The CDR3 consists of 15 residues. Germline-derived CDR1 and CDR2 are MRHNA and SNTAGT.

This chain connects TRBV6-5 to TRBJ2-5, with D hard to call. This CDR3 has 14 amino acids. V lost 5 bases, J lost 2 bases, and 12 bases lay in between. Germline assignment: CDR1 MNHEY and CDR2 SVGAGI. CDR3 loop: CASSQTRTQETQYF. CDR3 DNA sequence: TGTGCCAGCAGTCAGACCAGAACACAAGAGACCCAGTACTTC.

The V gene is TRBV28, the J gene TRBJ2-2; 7 nucleotides agree with TRBD1. The CDR3 is 13 residues long. The V and J ends lost 6 bases and 4 bases, in that order; junction bases with no gene match: 2. The germline V gene encodes CDR1 MDHEN and CDR2 SYDVKM. The CDR3 region has the DNA TGTGCCAGCAGAGGACAGGTCACCGGGGAGCTGTTTTTT. Protein sequence: CASRGQVTGELFF.